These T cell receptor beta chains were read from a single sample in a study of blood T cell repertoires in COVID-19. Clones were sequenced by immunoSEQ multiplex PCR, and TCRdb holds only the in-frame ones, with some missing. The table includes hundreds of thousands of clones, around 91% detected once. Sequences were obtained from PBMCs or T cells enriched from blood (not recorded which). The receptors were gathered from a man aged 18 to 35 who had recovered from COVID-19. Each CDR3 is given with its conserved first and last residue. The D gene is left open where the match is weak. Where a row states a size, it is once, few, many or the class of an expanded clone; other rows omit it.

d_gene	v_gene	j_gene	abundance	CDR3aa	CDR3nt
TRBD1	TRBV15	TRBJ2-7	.	CATSRDRDRGYEQYF	TGTGCCACCAGCAGAGACCGGGACAGGGGGTACGAGCAGTACTTC
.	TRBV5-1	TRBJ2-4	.	CASSLTGGMDIQYF	TGCGCCAGCAGCTTGACTGGGGGGATGGACATTCAGTACTTC
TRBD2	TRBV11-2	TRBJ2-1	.	CASSLATSGIYNEQFF	TGTGCCAGCAGCTTAGCGACTAGCGGGATTTACAATGAGCAGTTCTTC
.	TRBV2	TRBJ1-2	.	CAILGQQGFGYTF	TGTGCCATCCTGGGTCAACAGGGATTTGGCTACACCTTC
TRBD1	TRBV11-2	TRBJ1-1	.	CASSSLLRGVAEAFF	TGTGCCAGCAGCTCCCTCCTCAGGGGGGTGGCTGAAGCTTTCTTT
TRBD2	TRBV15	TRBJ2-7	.	CATSAVRRREISYEQYF	TGTGCCACCAGCGCGGTCAGGCGGCGGGAGATCTCCTACGAGCAGTACTTC
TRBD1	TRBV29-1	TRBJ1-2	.	CSVEGGQGNYGYTF	TGCAGCGTTGAAGGAGGACAGGGAAACTATGGCTACACCTTC
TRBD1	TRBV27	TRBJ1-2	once	CASSSTGGNYGYTF	TGTGCCAGCAGCTCGACAGGGGGAAACTATGGCTACACCTTC
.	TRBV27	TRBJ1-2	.	CASSLTHGGVYGYTF	TGTGCCAGCAGTTTAACGCACGGGGGGGTCTATGGCTACACCTTC
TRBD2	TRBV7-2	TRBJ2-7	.	CASSLARTSVGDEQYF	TGTGCCAGCAGCTTAGCGCGCACTAGCGTGGGGGACGAGCAGTACTTC
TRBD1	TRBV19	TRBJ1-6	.	CASSTGQPNSPLHF	TGTGCCAGTAGTACGGGACAGCCTAATTCACCCCTCCACTTT
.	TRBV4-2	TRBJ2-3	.	CASTREQPTDTQYF	TGTGCCAGCACACGGGAGCAGCCTACAGATACGCAGTATTTT
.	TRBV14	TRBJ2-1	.	CASSQRLNEQFF	TGTGCCAGCAGCCAAAGACTGAATGAGCAGTTCTTC
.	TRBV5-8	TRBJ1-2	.	CASSLLETVNYGYTF	TGTGCCAGCAGCTTGCTTGAGACAGTAAACTATGGCTACACCTTC
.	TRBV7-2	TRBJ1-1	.	CASSLLQGLAFF	TGTGCCAGCAGCTTACTGCAGGGCCTCGCTTTCTTT
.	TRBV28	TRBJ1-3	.	CASSSGAVSGNTIYF	TGTGCCAGCAGTTCAGGGGCCGTCTCTGGAAACACCATATATTTT
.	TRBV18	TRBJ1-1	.	CASSSNPGQNTEAFF	TGTGCCAGCTCATCAAATCCGGGACAGAACACTGAAGCTTTCTTT
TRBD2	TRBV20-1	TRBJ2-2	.	CSASNLIAGARYTGELFF	TGCAGTGCTAGTAATTTGATAGCGGGGGCACGGTACACCGGGGAGCTGTTTTTT
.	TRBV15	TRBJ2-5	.	CATSRVGKGETQYF	TGTGCCACCAGCAGAGTTGGCAAGGGGGAGACCCAGTACTTC
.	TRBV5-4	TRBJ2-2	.	CASRGQNTGELFF	TGTGCCAGCAGGGGACAGAACACCGGGGAGCTGTTTTTT
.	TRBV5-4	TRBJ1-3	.	CASSWGQPPNTIYF	TGTGCCAGCAGCTGGGGGCAGCCGCCCAACACCATATATTTT
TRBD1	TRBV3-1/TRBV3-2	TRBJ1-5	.	CASSHRQTGSEAQPQHF	TGTGCCAGCAGCCACCGCCAGACAGGGAGTGAGGCGCAGCCCCAGCATTTT
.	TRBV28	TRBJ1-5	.	CASSLGGDSPQHF	TGTGCCAGCAGTTTAGGGGGGGATTCGCCCCAGCATTTT
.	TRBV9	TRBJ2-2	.	CASSVGGTGELFF	TGTGCCAGCAGCGTAGGAGGCACCGGGGAGCTGTTTTTT
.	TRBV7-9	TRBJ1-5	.	CASSPPGNQPQHF	TGTGCCAGCAGCCCCCCAGGGAATCAGCCCCAGCATTTT
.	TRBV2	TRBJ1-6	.	CASRAVSPNSPLHF	TGTGCCAGCAGAGCGGTTTCACCGAATTCACCCCTCCACTTT
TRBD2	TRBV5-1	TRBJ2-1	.	CASKDASGRDEQFF	TGCGCCAGCAAGGACGCTAGCGGGAGGGATGAGCAGTTCTTC
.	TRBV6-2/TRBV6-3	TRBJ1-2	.	CASSPAGLIRENGYTF	TGTGCCAGCAGCCCGGCGGGGTTGATCAGGGAGAATGGCTACACCTTC
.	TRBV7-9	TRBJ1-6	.	CASSLVGPNSPLHF	TGTGCCAGCAGCTTGGTGGGGCCCAATTCACCCCTCCACTTT
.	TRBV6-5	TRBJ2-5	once	CASSSQQETQYF	TGTGCCAGCAGTTCGCAGCAAGAGACCCAGTACTTC
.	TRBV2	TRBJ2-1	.	CASRDTYNEQFF	TGTGCCTCCCGGGACACCTACAATGAGCAGTTCTTC
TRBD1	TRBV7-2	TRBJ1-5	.	CASSARTGSNQPQHF	TGTGCCAGCAGCGCCCGGACAGGTTCGAATCAGCCCCAGCATTTT
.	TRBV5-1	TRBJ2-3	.	CASSLVQGTTDTQYF	TGCGCCAGCAGCTTGGTTCAGGGAACGACAGATACGCAGTATTTT
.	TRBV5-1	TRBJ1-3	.	CASSLAGGNTIYF	TGCGCCAGCAGCTTGGCCGGTGGAAACACCATATATTTT
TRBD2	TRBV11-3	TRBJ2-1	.	CASSSRSGSLYNEQFF	TGTGCCAGCAGCTCCCGTAGCGGGAGTCTATACAATGAGCAGTTCTTC
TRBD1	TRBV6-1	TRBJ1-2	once	CASSESGRGQGGYTF	TGTGCCAGCAGTGAGTCGGGCAGGGGGCAGGGTGGCTACACCTTC
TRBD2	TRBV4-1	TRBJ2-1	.	CASAGGGDEQFF	TGCGCCAGCGCCGGGGGAGGGGATGAGCAGTTCTTC
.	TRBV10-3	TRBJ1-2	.	CAISESNNNYGYTF	TGTGCCATCAGTGAGTCTAACAACAACTATGGCTACACCTTC
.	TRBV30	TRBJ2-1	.	CAWSFGNSYNEQFF	TGTGCCTGGAGTTTCGGGAACTCCTACAATGAGCAGTTCTTC
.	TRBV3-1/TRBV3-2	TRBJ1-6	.	CASSQFLFPPLHF	TGTGCCAGCAGCCAATTCCTTTTTCCACCCCTCCACTTT
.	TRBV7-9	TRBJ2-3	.	CASSSAPLGVIDTQYF	TGTGCCAGCAGCTCCGCCCCCCTAGGTGTGATTGATACGCAGTATTTT
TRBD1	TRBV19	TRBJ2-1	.	CASSVPGQSYNEQFF	TGTGCCAGTAGTGTCCCGGGACAGTCGTACAATGAGCAGTTCTTC
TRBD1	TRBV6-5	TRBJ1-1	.	CASSYGQGAEAFF	TGTGCCAGCAGTTACGGCCAGGGGGCTGAAGCTTTCTTT
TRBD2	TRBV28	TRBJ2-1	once	CASSLRMRASGRPNNEQFF	TGTGCCAGCAGTTTAAGGATGAGGGCTAGCGGGAGACCCAACAATGAGCAGTTCTTC